Shown below are 26 T cell receptor beta chains from a single sample sequenced in a study of blood T cell repertoires in COVID-19. Assay used: immunoSEQ multiplex PCR; TCRdb lists only in-frame clones, some missing. The data show some 130,000 clones, just under 85% seen once. The sample consisted of peripheral blood. The receptor source for this set is a human donor in a cohort sampled during active COVID-19.

The CDR3 reads CASSPLAGEQYF. DNA of the CDR3: TGTGCCAGTAGCCCACTAGCGGGTGAGCAGTACTTC. The gene calls are TRBV19 and TRBJ2-7, with 9 bases lining up with TRBD2. This CDR3 is built from 12 residues. J gave up 7 bases and V 6 bases, and 4 bases lay outside the gene matches. CDR1 is LNHDA and CDR2 is SQIVND in the germline V gene (reference sequence).

CDR3: CASSPGRLGDSYGYTF. The DNA for the CDR3 is TGTGCCAGCTCACCAGGAAGGCTGGGGGACAGCTATGGCTACACCTTC. The chain is built from TRBV18 and TRBJ1-2, with 7 nucleotides matching TRBD1. Germline CDR1 reads KGHSH; CDR2 reads LQKENI. J lost 4 bases, V lost 2 bases, and 10 bases had no gene match. The CDR3 extends over 16 amino acids.

The J gene is TRBJ1-1, the V gene TRBV18; perhaps TRBD1 as D (5 bases). Germline-derived CDR1 and CDR2 are KGHSH and LQKENI. Trimming removed 3 bases from V and 1 base from J, with 12 bases in between. The CDR3 is 15 residues long. The chain's CDR3 is CASSPSPQGNTEAFF. CDR3 nucleotides: TGTGCCAGCTCACCTTCCCCGCAGGGGAACACTGAAGCTTTCTTT.

The chain combines TRBV7-6 with TRBJ1-3, with D tentatively TRBD1 (5 bases). Trimming cost V 1 base and J 4 bases, with 11 bases left between them. The CDR3 is 15 residues long. Looked up from germline, CDR1 is SGHVS and CDR2 is FNYEAQ. The CDR3 DNA sequence: TGTGCCAGCAGCTTAGAGCAGGGTACCGGAAACACCATATATTTT. This codes for CASSLEQGTGNTIYF. Full variable domain (missing parts from reference TRBV7-6 and TRBJ1-3): GAGVSQSPRYKVTKRGQDVALRCDPISGHVSLYWYRQALGQGPEFLTYFNYEAQQDKSGLPNDRFSAERPEGSISTLTIQRTEQRDSAMYRCASSLEQGTGNTIYFGEGSWLTVV.

This clone was recorded only once. At one boundary the junction diverges from the germline segment, which might be a read error. The chain joins TRBV30 to TRBJ2-7; D possibly corresponds to TRBD1 (5 bases). The CDR3 runs 13 residues. The V gene's germline CDR1 is GTSNPN and CDR2 SVGIG (reference sequence). The chain's CDR3 is CAHAEGASHEQYF. The CDR3 DNA is TGTGCCCACGCCGAAGGGGCCTCCCACGAGCAGTACTTC.

V and J are TRBV12-3 or TRBV12-4 and TRBJ1-2; 7 nucleotides align to TRBD1. The CDR3 sequence is 13 residues long. Trimming cost V 3 bases and J 7 bases; bases outside gene matches: 5. This chain's CDR3 is CASSLGQRFGYTF. The CDR3 coding sequence is TGTGCCAGCAGTTTGGGACAGCGGTTTGGCTACACCTTC.

This clone was seen once. V gene TRBV5-1 combines with J gene TRBJ2-2, with 9 bases identical to TRBD1. Trimming cost V 4 bases and J 6 bases; bases outside gene matches: 7. Germline loops: CDR1 SGHRS, CDR2 YFSETQ. There are 15 residues in the CDR3. CDR3 nucleotides: TGCGCCAGCAGCCCTCGGACAGGGGAGGCCGGGGAGCTGTTTTTT. Its translation is CASSPRTGEAGELFF.

The chain links TRBV7-8 to TRBJ2-5, with a weak D call TRBD1 (6 bases). The V end lost 6 bases, the J end lost 8 bases, and 22 bases lay between the germline ends. Germline V gene lookup returns CDR1 SGHVS and CDR2 FQNEAQ. The CDR3 contains 15 residues. CDR3 protein: CASSSKQGYKRTQYF. The CDR3 DNA follows: TGTGCCAGCAGTTCTAAACAGGGATACAAGAGAACCCAGTACTTC.

This chain connects TRBV30 to TRBJ2-7; 7 bases map to TRBD1. CDR3 length: 14 amino acids. Trimming cost V 5 bases and J 5 bases; bases outside gene matches: 12. CDR1 is GTSNPN, CDR2 SVGIG, per germline (reference sequence). The CDR3 is CAWSLGQTGNEQYF. CDR3 bases: TGTGCCTGGTCGCTGGGACAGACGGGAAACGAGCAGTACTTC.

The chain uses TRBV25-1 and TRBJ1-1; D is perhaps TRBD1 (6 bases). Deletions cut 5 bases from V and 0 bases from J, with 10 bases between. Germline CDR1 MGHDK, CDR2 SYGVNS. CDR3 size: 14 residues. The CDR3 here is CASSRTALNTEAFF. In nucleotides, the CDR3 is TGTGCCAGCAGTAGGACAGCCCTGAACACTGAAGCTTTCTTT.

The chain employs TRBV7-8 and TRBJ2-7; 9 nucleotides match TRBD2. Germline loops: CDR1 SGHVS, CDR2 FQNEAQ. This CDR3 has 15 residues. V lost 8 bases to trimming and J lost 3 bases; unmatched junction nucleotides: 11. CDR3 loop: CASATSGSYVYEQYF. The CDR3 coding sequence is TGTGCCAGCGCGACTAGCGGATCCTATGTCTACGAGCAGTACTTC.

The chain couples TRBV15 to TRBJ2-1, with TRBD2 matching 11 bases. The CDR3 contains 15 residues. The germline V gene has CDR1 LNHNV and CDR2 YYDKDF (reference sequence). V shed 1 base and J 9 bases; nucleotides not matched to a gene: 5. Written as DNA, the CDR3 is TGTGCCACCAGCAGAGGACTAGCGGGGTTGGGTGAGCAGTTCTTC. Amino acid sequence: CATSRGLAGLGEQFF.

The chain joins TRBV5-1 to TRBJ2-3; the D is unclear. Germline V gene lookup returns CDR1 SGHRS and CDR2 YFSETQ. V was clipped by 0 bases and J by 1 base, with 6 bases between them. The CDR3 is 14 amino acids. This CDR3 is CASSLGPGTDTQYF. CDR3 DNA sequence: TGCGCCAGCAGCTTGGGGCCCGGCACAGATACGCAGTATTTT.

The chain employs TRBV5-4 and TRBJ2-5, with 8 bases matching TRBD2. The CDR3 runs 15 residues. V lost 0 bases to trimming and J lost 3 bases; unmatched junction nucleotides: 4. Germline loops: CDR1 SGHNT, CDR2 YYREEE (reference sequence). The CDR3 DNA sequence: TGTGCCAGCAGCTTGGAGACTAGCGAGAAAGAGACCCAGTACTTC. It specifies CASSLETSEKETQYF.

In regard to this clone: Other nucleotide sequences in the sample specify the same CDR3. The chain recombines TRBV18 with TRBJ1-5; maybe TRBD1 (6 bases). Looked up from germline, CDR1 is KGHSH and CDR2 is LQKENI. This CDR3 region has 13 residues. V lost 3 bases to trimming and J lost 4 bases, with 7 bases between them. CDR3 sequence reads: CASSPDRNQPQHF. The CDR3 bases are TGTGCCAGCTCACCGGACAGAAATCAGCCCCAGCATTTT.

In this sample, this clone turned up a few times. The rearrangement joins TRBV5-1 to TRBJ2-1; tentatively, D is TRBD2 (7 bases). The CDR3 contains 16 residues. V gave up 1 base and J gave up 9 bases, with 20 bases separating them. The germline V gene encodes CDR1 SGHRS and CDR2 YFSETQ. For the CDR3, the DNA is TGCGCCAGCAGCTTGTCGCCTTTAGGGGGGGGGCTTGAGCAGTTCTTC. This gives the protein CASSLSPLGGGLEQFF. Full variable domain (remainder filled in from reference TRBV5-1 and TRBJ2-1): KAGVTQTPRYLIKTRGQQVTLSCSPISGHRSVSWYQQTPGQGLQFLFEYFSETQRNKGNFPGRFSGRQFSNSRSEMNVSTLELGDSALYLCASSLSPLGGGLEQFFGPGTRLTVL.

The chain has TRBV3-1 (or the pseudogene TRBV3-2) and TRBJ1-2; TRBD1 is a possible D gene (5 bases). Trimming shortened V by 4 bases and J by 5 bases, and 14 bases separated the two germline ends. Looked up from germline, CDR1 is LGHDT and CDR2 is YNNKEL (reference sequence). The CDR3 consists of 14 residues. For the CDR3, the DNA is TGTGCCAGCAGCCCAGGGCCCGTGGGGTATGGCTACACCTTC. It is translated as CASSPGPVGYGYTF.

This clone came up a few times. This chain joins TRBV6-1 and TRBJ1-2, with D tentatively TRBD1 (6 bases). The V end lost 1 base, the J end lost 4 bases, and 13 bases lay between the germline ends. This CDR3 spans 15 amino acids. Germline V gene data show CDR1 as MNHNS and CDR2 as SASEGT. The CDR3 DNA reads as TGTGCCAGCAGTGAAGAGCCAGGGGCTTCCTATGGCTACACCTTC. It is translated as CASSEEPGASYGYTF.

V and J are TRBV5-5 and TRBJ1-6; TRBD1 might be the D (5 bases). The CDR3 contains 14 residues. V was shortened by 3 bases and J by 10 bases, with 14 bases between the two germline ends. Germline V gene lookup returns CDR1 SGHKS and CDR2 YYEKEE (reference sequence). The CDR3 region has the DNA TGTGCCAGCAGCTCAGGACACTCACGATCACCCCTCCACTTT. It translates to CASSSGHSRSPLHF.

This clone was counted a few times. The chain's CDR3 is CARTSARRPTDTQYF. DNA for the CDR3: TGTGCCAGAACTAGCGCCCGACGCCCCACAGATACGCAGTATTTT. This chain joins TRBV6-4 and TRBJ2-3; 7 bases match TRBD2. The germline CDR1 and CDR2 sequences are MRHNA and SNTAGT. V was clipped by 9 bases and J by 2 bases; unmatched bases: 11. The CDR3 is 15 residues long.

The rearrangement joins TRBV6-5 to TRBJ2-7, with 9 bases aligning to TRBD1. V shed 6 bases, J shed 6 bases, and the junction held 9 bases outside the gene matches. Looked up from germline, CDR1 is MNHEY and CDR2 is SVGAGI. The CDR3 length is 14 residues. CDR3 amino acids: CASRVGTGSAEQYF. Written as DNA, the CDR3 is TGTGCCAGCAGAGTGGGGACAGGGTCGGCCGAGCAGTACTTC.

The rearrangement uses TRBV4-2 and TRBJ2-3; the match to TRBD2 covers 7 bases. Germline loops: CDR1 LGHNA, CDR2 YNFKEQ. The V gene end was trimmed by 0 bases and the J gene end by 1 base; junction bases not matched to a gene: 1. CDR3 size: 15 residues. The CDR3, as DNA: TGTGCCAGCAGCCAAGAGGGACTACGCACAGATACGCAGTATTTT. Protein: CASSQEGLRTDTQYF.

The chain links TRBV19 to TRBJ1-5; D is perhaps TRBD1 (5 bases). The germline CDR1 and CDR2 sequences are LNHDA and SQIVND (reference sequence). V lost 3 bases, J lost 3 bases, and 12 bases lay in between. This CDR3 region has 15 residues. CDR3 DNA sequence: TGTGCCAGTAGTATGGGAGGGGTGAACAATCAGCCCCAGCATTTT. This sequence encodes CASSMGGVNNQPQHF.

This CDR3 is CASSPNPTGISGANVLTF. The CDR3 bases are TGTGCCAGCAGCCCAAACCCCACAGGAATCTCTGGGGCCAACGTCCTGACTTTC. The rearrangement uses TRBV7-9 and TRBJ2-6; D is perhaps TRBD1 (5 bases). This CDR3 is built from 18 residues. In germline, CDR1 is SEHNR, CDR2 FQNEAQ (reference sequence). Trimming took 5 bases from V and 0 from J, leaving 17 bases between them.

V and J are TRBV6-6 and TRBJ1-5; D is ambiguous. CDR3 length: 15 residues. Germline loops: CDR1 MNHNY, CDR2 SVGAGI (reference sequence). Trimming removed 4 bases at V and 0 bases at J, with 10 bases between. The CDR3 loop reads CASSLNRASNQPQHF. The DNA of the CDR3 is TGTGCCAGCAGTTTAAACAGAGCTAGCAATCAGCCCCAGCATTTT.

The chain combines TRBV20-1 with TRBJ2-7, with D perhaps TRBD2 (5 bases). V dropped 6 bases and J dropped 6 bases, with 6 bases sitting between them. Germline V lookup: CDR1 DFQATT, CDR2 SNEGSKA (reference sequence). This CDR3 is 9 amino acids long. CDR3: CSAGVEQYF. In DNA form, the CDR3 reads TGCAGTGCCGGGGTCGAGCAGTACTTC.